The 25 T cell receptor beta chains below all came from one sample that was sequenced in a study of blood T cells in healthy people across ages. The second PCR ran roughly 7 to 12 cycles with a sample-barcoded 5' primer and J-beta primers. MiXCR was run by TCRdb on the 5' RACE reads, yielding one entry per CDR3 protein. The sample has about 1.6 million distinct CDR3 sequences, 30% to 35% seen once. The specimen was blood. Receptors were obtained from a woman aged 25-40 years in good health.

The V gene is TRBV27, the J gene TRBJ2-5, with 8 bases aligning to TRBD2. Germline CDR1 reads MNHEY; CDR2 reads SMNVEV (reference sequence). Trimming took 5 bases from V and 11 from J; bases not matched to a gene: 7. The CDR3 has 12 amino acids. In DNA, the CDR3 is TGTGCCAGCAGTCCGGATCGCGGGGGGCAGTACTTC. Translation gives CASSPDRGGQYF.

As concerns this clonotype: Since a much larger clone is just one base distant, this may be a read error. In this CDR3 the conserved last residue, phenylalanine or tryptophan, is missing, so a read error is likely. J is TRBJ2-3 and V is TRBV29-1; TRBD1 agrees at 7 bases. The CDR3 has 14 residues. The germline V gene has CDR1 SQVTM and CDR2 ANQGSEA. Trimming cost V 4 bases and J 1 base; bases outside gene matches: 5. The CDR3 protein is CSVGRDRRTDTQYL. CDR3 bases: TGCAGCGTTGGCCGGGACAGACGCACAGATACGCAGTATTTG.

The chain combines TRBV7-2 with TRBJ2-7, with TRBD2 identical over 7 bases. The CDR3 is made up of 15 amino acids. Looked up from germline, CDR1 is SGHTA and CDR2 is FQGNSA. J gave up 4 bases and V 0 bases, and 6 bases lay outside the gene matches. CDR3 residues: CASSLAASGEYEQYF. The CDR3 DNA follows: TGTGCCAGCAGCTTAGCGGCTAGCGGAGAGTACGAGCAGTACTTC.

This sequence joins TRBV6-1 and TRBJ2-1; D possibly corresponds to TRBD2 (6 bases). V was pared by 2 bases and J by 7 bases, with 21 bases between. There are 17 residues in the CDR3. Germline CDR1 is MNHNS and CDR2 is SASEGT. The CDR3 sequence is CASSETVGGRAGNEQFF. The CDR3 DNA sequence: TGTGCCAGCAGTGAAACCGTCGGCGGACGCGCGGGGAATGAGCAGTTCTTC.

CDR3 amino acids: CASSPGLRENIQYF. The CDR3 DNA reads TGTGCCAGTAGTCCCGGATTGAGGGAAAACATTCAGTACTTC. V gene TRBV19 combines with J gene TRBJ2-4; TRBD2 might be the D (5 bases). CDR1 and CDR2 from the germline V gene are LNHDA and SQIVND (reference sequence). The CDR3 totals 14 residues. Deletions cut 5 bases from V and 5 bases from J, with 13 bases between.

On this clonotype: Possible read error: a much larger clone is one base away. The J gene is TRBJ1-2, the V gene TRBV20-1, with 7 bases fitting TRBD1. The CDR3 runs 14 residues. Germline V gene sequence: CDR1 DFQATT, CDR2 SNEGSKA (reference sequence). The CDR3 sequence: CSGYTGDSSYGHTF. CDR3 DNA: TGCAGTGGATATACAGGGGATTCTTCCTATGGCCACACCTTC.

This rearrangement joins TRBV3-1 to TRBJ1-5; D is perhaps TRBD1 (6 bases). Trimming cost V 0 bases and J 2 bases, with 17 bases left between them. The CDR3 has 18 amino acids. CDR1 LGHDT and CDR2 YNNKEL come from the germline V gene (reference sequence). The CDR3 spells CASSQEDGRGLGNQPQHF. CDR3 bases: TGTGCCAGCAGCCAAGAAGACGGCAGGGGACTGGGCAATCAGCCCCAGCATTTT.

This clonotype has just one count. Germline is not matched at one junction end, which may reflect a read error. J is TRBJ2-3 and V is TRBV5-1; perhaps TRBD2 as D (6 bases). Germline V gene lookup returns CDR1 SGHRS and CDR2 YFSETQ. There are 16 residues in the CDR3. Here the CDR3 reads CASSLGGSGSIDTQYF. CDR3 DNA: TGCGCCAGCAGCTTGGGAGGTAGCGGAAGCATAGATACGCAGTATTTT.

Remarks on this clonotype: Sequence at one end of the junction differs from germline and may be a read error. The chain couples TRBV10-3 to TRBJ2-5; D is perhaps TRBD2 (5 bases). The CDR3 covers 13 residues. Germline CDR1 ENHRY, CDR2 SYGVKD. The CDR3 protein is CAVSPGLGETQYF. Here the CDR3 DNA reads TGTGCCGTCAGTCCCGGACTGGGGGAGACCCAGTACTTC.

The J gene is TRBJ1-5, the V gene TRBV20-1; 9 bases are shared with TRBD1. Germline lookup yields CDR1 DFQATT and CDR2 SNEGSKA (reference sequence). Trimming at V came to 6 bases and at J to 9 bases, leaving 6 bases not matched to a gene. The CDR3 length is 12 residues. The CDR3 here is CSARTGDRPQHF. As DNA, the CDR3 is TGCAGTGCAAGGACAGGGGATAGGCCCCAGCATTTT.

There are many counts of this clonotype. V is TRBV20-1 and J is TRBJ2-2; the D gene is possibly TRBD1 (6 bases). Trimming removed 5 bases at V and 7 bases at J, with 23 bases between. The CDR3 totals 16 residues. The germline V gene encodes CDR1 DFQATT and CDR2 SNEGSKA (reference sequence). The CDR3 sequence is CSASLSEWQGSGELFF. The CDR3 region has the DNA TGCAGTGCTTCCTTATCGGAGTGGCAGGGGAGCGGGGAGCTGTTTTTT.

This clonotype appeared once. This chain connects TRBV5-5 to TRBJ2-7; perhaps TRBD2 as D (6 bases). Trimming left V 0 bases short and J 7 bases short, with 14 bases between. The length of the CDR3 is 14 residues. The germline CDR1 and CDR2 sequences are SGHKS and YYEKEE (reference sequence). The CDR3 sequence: CASSLGGVPREQYF. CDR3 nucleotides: TGTGCCAGCAGCTTGGGCGGGGTACCACGGGAGCAGTACTTC.

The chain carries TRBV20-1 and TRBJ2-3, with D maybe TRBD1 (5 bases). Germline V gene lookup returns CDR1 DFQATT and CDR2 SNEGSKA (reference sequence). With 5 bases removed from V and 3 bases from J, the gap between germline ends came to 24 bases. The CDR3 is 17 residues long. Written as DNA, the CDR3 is TGCAGTGCTTGCTCAATCGACCCCAGGGTGGGGACAGATACGCAGTATTTT. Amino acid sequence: CSACSIDPRVGTDTQYF.

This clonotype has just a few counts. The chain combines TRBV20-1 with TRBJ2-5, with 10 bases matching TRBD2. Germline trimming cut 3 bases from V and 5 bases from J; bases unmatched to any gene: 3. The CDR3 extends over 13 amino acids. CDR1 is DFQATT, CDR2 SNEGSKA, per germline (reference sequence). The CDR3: CSASLAGVETQYF. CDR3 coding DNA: TGCAGTGCTAGCCTAGCGGGGGTGGAGACCCAGTACTTC.

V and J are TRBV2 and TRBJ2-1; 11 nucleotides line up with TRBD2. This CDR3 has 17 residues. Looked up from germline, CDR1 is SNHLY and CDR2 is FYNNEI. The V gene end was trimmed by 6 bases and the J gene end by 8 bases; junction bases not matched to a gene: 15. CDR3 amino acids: CASRDPLTSGAGDEQFF. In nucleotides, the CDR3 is TGTGCCAGCAGAGACCCCTTGACTAGCGGGGCTGGGGATGAGCAGTTCTTC.

The CDR3 DNA sequence: TGTGCCATCAGTGAGGCCCAGCGGAGGGGTCTAGAGACCCAGTACTTC. This encodes CAISEAQRRGLETQYF. This sequence joins TRBV10-3 and TRBJ2-7, with D tentatively TRBD2 (6 bases). Gene TRBJ2-5 matches the end of the DNA better, so the J call may be wrong. The CDR3 totals 16 residues. Germline assignment: CDR1 ENHRY and CDR2 SYGVKD.

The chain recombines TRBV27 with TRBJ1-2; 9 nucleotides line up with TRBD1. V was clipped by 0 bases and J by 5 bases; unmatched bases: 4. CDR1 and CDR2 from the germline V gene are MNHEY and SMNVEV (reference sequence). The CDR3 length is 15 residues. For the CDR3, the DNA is TGTGCCAGCAGTTTATCGGCGACAGGGGGGTATGGCTACACCTTC. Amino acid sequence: CASSLSATGGYGYTF.

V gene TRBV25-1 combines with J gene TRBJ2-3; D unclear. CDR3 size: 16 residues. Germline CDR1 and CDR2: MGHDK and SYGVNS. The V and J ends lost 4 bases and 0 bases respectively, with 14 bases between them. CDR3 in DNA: TGTGCCAGCAGTGGCTCTAAGGGTGATAGCACAGATACGCAGTATTTT. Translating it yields CASSGSKGDSTDTQYF.

CDR3 amino acids: CASSIAGWDNEQFF. Written as DNA, the CDR3 is TGTGCCAGCAGTATAGCGGGGTGGGACAATGAGCAGTTCTTC. The chain recombines TRBV2 with TRBJ2-1; TRBD2 matches 8 bases. Losses at the gene ends were 5 bases for V and 5 bases for J; bases not matched to a gene: 5. Germline lookup yields CDR1 SNHLY and CDR2 FYNNEI. This CDR3 is 14 amino acids long.

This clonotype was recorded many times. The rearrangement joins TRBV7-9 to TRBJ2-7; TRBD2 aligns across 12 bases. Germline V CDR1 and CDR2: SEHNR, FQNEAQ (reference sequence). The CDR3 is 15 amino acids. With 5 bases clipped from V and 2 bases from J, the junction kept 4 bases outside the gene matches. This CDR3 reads CASSPGLAGPYEQYF. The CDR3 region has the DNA TGTGCCAGCAGCCCCGGACTAGCGGGGCCCTACGAGCAGTACTTC.

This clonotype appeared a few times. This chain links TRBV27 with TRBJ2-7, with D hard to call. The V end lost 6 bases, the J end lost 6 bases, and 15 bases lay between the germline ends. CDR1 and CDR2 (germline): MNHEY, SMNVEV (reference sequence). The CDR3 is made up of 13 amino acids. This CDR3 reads CASRDGPIGEQYF. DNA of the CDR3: TGTGCCAGCAGGGACGGGCCCATCGGCGAGCAGTACTTC.

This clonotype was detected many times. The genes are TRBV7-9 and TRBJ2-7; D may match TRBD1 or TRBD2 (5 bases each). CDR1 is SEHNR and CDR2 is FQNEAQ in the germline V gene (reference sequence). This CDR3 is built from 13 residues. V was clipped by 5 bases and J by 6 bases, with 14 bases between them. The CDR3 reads CASSQKEGREQYF. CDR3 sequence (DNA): TGTGCCAGCAGCCAGAAAGAGGGGCGCGAGCAGTACTTC.

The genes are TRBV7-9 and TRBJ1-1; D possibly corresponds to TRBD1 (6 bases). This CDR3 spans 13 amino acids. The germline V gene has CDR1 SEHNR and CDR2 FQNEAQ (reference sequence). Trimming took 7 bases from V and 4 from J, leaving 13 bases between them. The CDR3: CASTKGEPTEAFF. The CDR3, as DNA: TGTGCCAGCACCAAGGGGGAGCCCACTGAAGCTTTCTTT.

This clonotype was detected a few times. The CDR3 spells CASSEGDRGTDTQYF. CDR3 coding DNA: TGTGCCAGCAGTGAAGGGGACAGAGGGACAGATACGCAGTATTTT. V gene TRBV2 combines with J gene TRBJ2-3; 7 bases fit TRBD1. The trim removed 1 base at V and 3 bases at J, leaving 4 bases unmatched. In germline, CDR1 is SNHLY, CDR2 FYNNEI. The CDR3 has 15 amino acids.

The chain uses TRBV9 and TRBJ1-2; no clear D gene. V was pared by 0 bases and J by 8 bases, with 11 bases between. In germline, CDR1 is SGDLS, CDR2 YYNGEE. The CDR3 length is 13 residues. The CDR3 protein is CASSVDSTSGYTF. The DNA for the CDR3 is TGTGCCAGCAGCGTAGACAGCACTAGCGGCTACACCTTC.